A selection of T cell receptor beta chains follows, all from one sample in a study of blood T cell repertoires in COVID-19. TCRdb keeps only in-frame clones here, not all; method: immunoSEQ multiplex PCR. This sample has about 150,000 clones, with about 86% found just once. The sample consisted of peripheral blood. These receptors originate from a woman aged 70-85 years who had recovered from COVID-19. The CDR3 runs from the conserved cysteine through the conserved F or W. The order of the fields is J gene, clone size, D gene, V gene, CDR3 DNA, CDR3 protein. D genes are given only for firm matches. Clone sizes are given selectively: once, few, many, or a class where the clone is expanded.

>TRBJ2-2|NA|NA|TRBV6-5
TGTGCCAGCAGTTACAGCCGGGTCGACGGGGAGCTGTTTTTT
CASSYSRVDGELFF
>TRBJ2-7|NA|NA|TRBV29-1
TGCAGCGGAAGAGGACAGAGCTCCTACGAGCAGTACTTC
CSGRGQSSYEQYF
>TRBJ2-5|NA|TRBD2|TRBV7-6
TGTGCCAGCAGTCCGACTAGCGGGGGGGGTTGGACCCAGTACTTC
CASSPTSGGGWTQYF
>TRBJ1-3|few|NA|TRBV4-2
TGTGCCAGCAGCCAAGATGTTAGGGGGACCCTAAACACCATATATTTT
CASSQDVRGTLNTIYF
>TRBJ2-5|NA|NA|TRBV6-6
TGTGCCAGCAGTTCCCCGGGGAGGCAAGAGACCCAGTACTTC
CASSSPGRQETQYF
>TRBJ2-4|NA|NA|TRBV6-5
TGTGCCAGCAGTTCCTTAAGCGGAGGGGACATTCAGTACTTC
CASSSLSGGDIQYF
>TRBJ1-5|NA|TRBD1|TRBV28
TGTGCCAGCAGACCCGGGACAGGGGGGAATCAGCCCCAGCATTTT
CASRPGTGGNQPQHF
>TRBJ1-5|once|TRBD1|TRBV28
TGTGCCAGCACCGTAAGGACAGGGTCTGGGCAGCCCCAGCATTTT
CASTVRTGSGQPQHF
>TRBJ1-5|NA|TRBD1|TRBV18
TGTGCCAGCTCACCCCCCGGGACAGGGGGGCCCCATGGCAATCAGCCCCAGCATTTT
CASSPPGTGGPHGNQPQHF
>TRBJ1-5|once|NA|TRBV5-1
TGCGCCAGCAGCATCGGGGGCAATCAGCCCCAGCATTTT
CASSIGGNQPQHF
>TRBJ1-1|few|NA|TRBV3-1/TRBV3-2
TGTGCCAGCACCCCGGGGGGAACTGAAGCTTTCTTT
CASTPGGTEAFF
>TRBJ2-7|NA|TRBD2|TRBV3-1/TRBV3-2
TGTGCCAGCAGCCAAGATCCAGGACTAGCGGGTTGGTACGAGCAGTACTTC
CASSQDPGLAGWYEQYF
>TRBJ2-6|NA|TRBD1|TRBV19
TGTGCCAGTAGTATAGTAGGGGGCCGGGGATCTGGGGCCAACGTCCTGACTTTC
CASSIVGGRGSGANVLTF
>TRBJ1-1|NA|TRBD1|TRBV5-4
TGTGCCAGCAGCTACGACAGGGGCCCTGAAGCTTTCTTT
CASSYDRGPEAFF
>TRBJ2-7|NA|NA|TRBV27
TGTGCCAGCAGTTTAGGCCCGCCGGGGAACGGGGGGCCCTACGAGCAGTACTTC
CASSLGPPGNGGPYEQYF
>TRBJ1-2|NA|TRBD1|TRBV28
TGTGCCAGCAGACGACCAGGGACAGCGCCTAACTATGGCTACACCTTC
CASRRPGTAPNYGYTF
>TRBJ2-5|NA|NA|TRBV5-4
TGTGCCAGCAGCCCCCGGTCCAAAGAGACCCAGTACTTC
CASSPRSKETQYF